A selection of T cell receptor beta chains follows, all from one sample in a study of OX40 agonist ivuxolimab in advanced cancers. Only in-frame clones appear in the TCRdb table, and some are missing; sequencing was by immunoSEQ multiplex PCR. Among more than 40,000 clones listed, around 84% were seen once. The sample here was CD4+ or CD8+ T cells sorted from blood, taken in a trial of the OX40 agonist ivuxolimab. These receptors all come from an adult with an advanced solid tumor such as melanoma, head and neck, liver or kidney cancer. The CDR3 runs from the conserved cysteine through the conserved F or W. D genes are given only for firm matches. Rows give clone size only sometimes, using once, few, many, or a class for an expanded clone.

size | D | J | V | CDR3 | DNA
- | - | TRBJ2-4 | TRBV7-9 | CASSLLDGKNIQYF | TGTGCCAGCAGCTTATTGGACGGAAAAAACATTCAGTACTTC
- | - | TRBJ2-3 | TRBV15 | CATRSSTDTQYF | TGTGCCACCAGGAGTAGCACAGATACGCAGTATTTT
- | - | TRBJ1-2 | TRBV29-1 | CSVDGHLPERYGYTF | TGCAGCGTTGATGGCCACCTACCTGAACGCTATGGCTACACCTTC
- | TRBD1 | TRBJ2-1 | TRBV28 | CATTRRQGVPRQFF | TGTGCCACCACGAGAAGACAGGGGGTCCCTAGGCAGTTCTTC
- | - | TRBJ1-2 | TRBV13 | CASSRFAGDGYTF | TGTGCCAGCAGCCGCTTCGCCGGCGACGGCTACACCTTC
- | TRBD2 | TRBJ2-5 | TRBV27 | CASSQTTSGGAHGETQYF | TGTGCCAGCAGCCAAACGACTAGCGGGGGGGCCCACGGAGAGACCCAGTACTTC
once | TRBD2 | TRBJ2-5 | TRBV2 | CASKRLAGEIETQYF | TGTGCCAGCAAGAGGCTAGCGGGAGAAATTGAGACCCAGTACTTC
- | - | TRBJ1-2 | TRBV29-1 | CSVMPGHPNYGYTF | TGCAGCGTTATGCCGGGACACCCCAACTATGGCTACACCTTC
- | - | TRBJ2-3 | TRBV11-2 | CASSLEYQLGDTQYF | TGTGCCAGCAGCTTGGAGTACCAGCTGGGGGATACGCAGTATTTT
- | - | TRBJ1-1 | TRBV7-9 | CASRSGRGRTEAFF | TGTGCCAGCAGGAGCGGGCGGGGGAGGACTGAAGCTTTCTTT
- | - | TRBJ1-1 | TRBV27 | CASSFKGVGTEAFF | TGTGCCAGCAGTTTTAAAGGGGTGGGGACTGAAGCTTTCTTT
- | - | TRBJ1-2 | TRBV10-3 | CAISESGGANYGYTF | TGTGCCATCAGTGAGTCTGGGGGCGCTAACTATGGCTACACCTTC
- | - | TRBJ2-3 | TRBV28 | CASSLLGGAAVFTDTQYF | TGTGCCAGCAGTTTATTAGGCGGGGCAGCGGTCTTCACAGATACGCAGTATTTT
- | TRBD1 | TRBJ1-2 | TRBV5-3 | CARSLDEGAGYGYTF | TGTGCCAGAAGCTTGGACGAGGGGGCGGGCTATGGCTACACCTTC
- | - | TRBJ1-4 | TRBV7-6 | CASRPDQDEKLFF | TGTGCCAGCAGACCCGACCAGGATGAAAAACTGTTTTTT
- | - | TRBJ1-3 | TRBV4-1 | CASSQDQNTIYF | TGCGCCAGCAGCCAAGATCAGAACACCATATATTTT
- | - | TRBJ1-1 | TRBV7-9 | CASSLGGRTEAFF | TGTGCCAGCAGCTTAGGGGGACGCACTGAAGCTTTCTTT
- | - | TRBJ2-1 | TRBV27 | CASSLNGGDEQFF | TGTGCCAGCAGTTTAAACGGTGGTGATGAGCAGTTCTTC
once | TRBD2 | TRBJ2-3 | TRBV6-5 | CASSLAGIDTQYF | TGTGCCAGCAGTCTAGCGGGAATTGATACGCAGTATTTT
- | - | TRBJ2-7 | TRBV2 | CASIRPGSQYYEQYF | TGTGCCAGCATTCGACCAGGGTCCCAATACTACGAGCAGTACTTC
once | - | TRBJ1-2 | TRBV27 | CASSLSIEGHYGYTF | TGTGCCAGCAGTTTATCGATCGAGGGGCACTATGGCTACACCTTC
- | - | TRBJ2-1 | TRBV5-1 | CASSLAGSSYNEQFF | TGCGCCAGCAGCTTGGCGGGGAGCTCCTACAATGAGCAGTTCTTC
few | TRBD1 | TRBJ1-2 | TRBV29-1 | CSVEDGQGHGYTF | TGCAGCGTTGAAGATGGACAGGGGCATGGCTACACCTTC
- | TRBD2 | TRBJ2-1 | TRBV25-1 | CASSEAPPLAGDYEQFF | TGTGCCAGCAGTGAAGCTCCCCCGCTAGCGGGAGATTATGAGCAGTTCTTC
once | - | TRBJ2-7 | TRBV6-6 | CASSYSDSSYEQYF | TGTGCCAGCAGTTACTCGGACAGCTCCTACGAGCAGTACTTC
- | - | TRBJ2-5 | TRBV25-1 | CASSDPSRETQYF | TGTGCCAGCAGCGACCCAAGTCGAGAGACCCAGTACTTC
- | TRBD2 | TRBJ2-3 | TRBV30 | CAWSARLAGLPDTQYF | TGTGCCTGGAGCGCCAGACTAGCGGGGCTTCCAGATACGCAGTATTTT
- | - | TRBJ1-1 | TRBV27 | CASSLFGNTEAFF | TGTGCCAGCAGTTTATTCGGGAACACTGAAGCTTTCTTT
- | - | TRBJ1-3 | TRBV5-5 | CASSADVGSSGNTIYF | TGTGCCAGCAGCGCGGACGTAGGGAGCTCTGGAAACACCATATATTTT
once | - | TRBJ1-5 | TRBV13 | CASSLGNSNQPQHF | TGTGCCAGCAGCTTAGGAAATAGCAATCAGCCCCAGCATTTT
- | - | TRBJ2-1 | TRBV4-1 | CASSQIGDEQFF | TGCGCCAGCAGCCAAATCGGGGATGAGCAGTTCTTC
- | - | TRBJ1-5 | TRBV19 | CASTKDRPPIAGAGGNQPQHF | TGTGCCAGTACCAAAGACAGGCCACCGATCGCTGGCGCTGGGGGCAATCAGCCCCAGCATTTT
- | TRBD2 | TRBJ2-2 | TRBV7-9 | CASCPGLAPTGELFF | TGTGCCAGCTGTCCGGGACTAGCGCCCACCGGGGAGCTGTTTTTT
- | - | TRBJ1-1 | TRBV25-1 | CASRDSLTEAFF | TGTGCCAGCAGGGACAGTCTTACTGAAGCTTTCTTT
- | - | TRBJ1-5 | TRBV6-6 | CASSYFAGDSNQPQHF | TGTGCCAGCAGTTACTTCGCAGGGGATAGCAATCAGCCCCAGCATTTT
- | TRBD1 | TRBJ2-3 | TRBV9 | CASSTEQGASTDTQYF | TGTGCCAGCAGCACAGAACAGGGGGCAAGCACAGATACGCAGTATTTT
- | - | TRBJ1-1 | TRBV7-2 | CASSLDPVNTEAFF | TGTGCCAGCAGCTTAGATCCTGTGAACACTGAAGCTTTCTTT
- | TRBD1 | TRBJ2-2 | TRBV11-3 | CASSHRTGLTGELFF | TGTGCCAGCAGTCATCGGACAGGCCTCACCGGGGAGCTGTTTTTT
- | TRBD1 | TRBJ2-3 | TRBV27 | CASRGQGTFTDTQYF | TGTGCCAGCAGAGGACAGGGGACTTTCACAGATACGCAGTATTTT
- | - | TRBJ2-3 | TRBV27 | CASSDTSIDTQYF | TGTGCCAGCAGTGACACTAGCATTGATACGCAGTATTTT
- | - | TRBJ1-3 | TRBV10-1 | CASSASSGNTIYF | TGCGCCAGCAGTGCGAGCTCTGGAAACACCATATATTTT
few | - | TRBJ2-7 | TRBV27 | CASSLLGPYEQYF | TGTGCCAGCAGCCTGTTGGGGCCCTACGAGCAGTACTTC
- | TRBD2 | TRBJ2-3 | TRBV7-3 | CASSLTAGGTDTQYF | TGTGCCAGCAGCTTAACGGCGGGGGGCACAGATACGCAGTATTTT
once | TRBD2 | TRBJ2-2 | TRBV30 | CAWTTSESNTGELFF | TGTGCCTGGACAACTAGCGAGTCGAACACCGGGGAGCTGTTTTTT
- | - | TRBJ2-7 | TRBV4-3 | CASSQGRFAYEQYF | TGCGCCAGCAGCCAAGGACGTTTCGCCTACGAGCAGTACTTC
- | - | TRBJ2-3 | TRBV27 | CASKHTSTDTQYF | TGTGCCAGCAAACATACTAGCACAGATACGCAGTATTTT
- | TRBD1 | TRBJ2-1 | TRBV27 | CASSLTGGLYNEQFF | TGTGCCAGCAGTTTGACAGGGGGTCTCTACAATGAGCAGTTCTTC
- | TRBD1 | TRBJ2-7 | TRBV11-2 | CASTSTGTGPSEQYF | TGTGCCAGCACCTCGACCGGGACAGGGCCCTCCGAGCAGTACTTC
- | - | TRBJ2-5 | TRBV9 | CASSVSGLQETQYF | TGTGCCAGCAGCGTAAGTGGCCTACAAGAGACCCAGTACTTC
- | - | TRBJ2-5 | TRBV27 | CASSLSVGETQYF | TGTGCCAGCAGTTTATCAGTTGGAGAGACCCAGTACTTC
medium-sized | TRBD2 | TRBJ2-7 | TRBV9 | CASSISSGVGYYEQYF | TGTGCCAGCAGCATCTCCAGCGGGGTGGGGTACTACGAGCAGTACTTC
once | - | TRBJ2-4 | TRBV2 | CASSEGSAVRIQYF | TGTGCCAGCAGTGAAGGGTCAGCCGTGAGAATTCAGTACTTC
- | - | TRBJ1-6 | TRBV28 | CASSLIRVRANSPLHF | TGTGCCAGCAGTTTGATTAGGGTTAGGGCAAATTCACCCCTCCACTTT